This T cell receptor (beta chain) came from a study of cytomegalovirus exposure and HLA in healthy donors. Trimming took 1 base from V and 3 from J, leaving 10 bases between them. Per the germline V gene, CDR1 is SGHVT and CDR2 is SQSDAQ. The length of the CDR3 is 14 residues. 60 Vbeta and 13 Jbeta primers were used in PCR. Using immunoSEQ multiplex PCR, the repertoire was profiled, and TCRdb retains in-frame clones only, with some absent. Of some 110,000 clones in the sample, about 81% were seen once. The chain combines TRBV7-4 with TRBJ2-7; D gene ambiguous. The clonotype originates from a woman in her thirties in good health and CMV-seronegative. Material for sequencing was PBMCs. The CDR3 bases are TGTGCCAGCAGCTTAGGCAGGTTAATCTACGAGCAGTACTTC. Translated, it gives CASSLGRLIYEQYF.